This TCR beta chain is from a study of shared clonotypes between healthy human individuals. Donors comprised healthy HIV-negative adults lacking recent acute infections or vaccinations. Genomic DNA per cell subset filled all wells of several immunoSEQ plates. Measured with immunoSEQ multiplex PCR; TCRdb has only the in-frame clones, and not every one. The repertoire holds around 2,000,000 clones, with 90% to 95% as singletons. The germline gives CDR1 MRHNA, CDR2 SNTAGT. V was pared by 2 bases and J by 5 bases, with 15 bases between. CDR3 size: 15 residues. The TCR comes from a man between 18 and 29 years old in good health. This chain connects TRBV6-4 to TRBJ2-5, with D perhaps matching TRBD1 (5 bases). The sequencing input was naive CD4+ T cells sorted from blood. Subset meaning: CD45RA+ positively selected. CDR3 coding DNA: TGTGCCAGCAGTGACCTCGCAGGGTGGCGGGAGACCCAGTACTTC. Protein sequence: CASSDLAGWRETQYF.